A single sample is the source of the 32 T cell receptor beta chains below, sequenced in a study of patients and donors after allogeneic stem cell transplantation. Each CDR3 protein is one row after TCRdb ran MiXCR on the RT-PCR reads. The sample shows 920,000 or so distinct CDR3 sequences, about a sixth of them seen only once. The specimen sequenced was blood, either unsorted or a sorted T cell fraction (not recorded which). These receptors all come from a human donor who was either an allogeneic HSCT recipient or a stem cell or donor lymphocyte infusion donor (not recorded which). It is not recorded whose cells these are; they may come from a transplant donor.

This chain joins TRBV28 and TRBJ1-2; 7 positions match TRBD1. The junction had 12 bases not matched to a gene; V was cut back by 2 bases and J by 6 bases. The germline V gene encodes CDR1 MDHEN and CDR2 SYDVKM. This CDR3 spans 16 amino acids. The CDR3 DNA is TGTGCCAGCAGTTTAAATGGGGGACAGACTCTAAATGGCTACACCTTC. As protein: CASSLNGGQTLNGYTF.

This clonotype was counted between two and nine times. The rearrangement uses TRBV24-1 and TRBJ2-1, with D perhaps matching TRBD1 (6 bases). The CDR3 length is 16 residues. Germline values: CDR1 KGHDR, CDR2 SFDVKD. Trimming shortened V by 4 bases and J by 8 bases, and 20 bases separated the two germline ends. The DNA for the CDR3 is TGTGCCACCAGTGACCCCGGAAAGGGGGTTAAGTATGAGCAGTTCTTC. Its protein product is CATSDPGKGVKYEQFF.

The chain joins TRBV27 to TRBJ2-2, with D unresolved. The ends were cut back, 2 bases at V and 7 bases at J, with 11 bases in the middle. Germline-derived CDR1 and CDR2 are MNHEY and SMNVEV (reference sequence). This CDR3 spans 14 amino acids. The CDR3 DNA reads TGTGCCAGCAGTTTAACCCCGGGCAGCGGGGAGCTGTTTTTT. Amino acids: CASSLTPGSGELFF.

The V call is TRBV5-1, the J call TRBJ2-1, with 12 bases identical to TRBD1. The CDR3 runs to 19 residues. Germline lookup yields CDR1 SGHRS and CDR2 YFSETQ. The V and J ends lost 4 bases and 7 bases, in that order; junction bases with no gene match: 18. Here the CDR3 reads CASSPTSPGTGGQGNEQFF. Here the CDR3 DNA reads TGCGCCAGCAGCCCGACCAGTCCCGGGACAGGGGGCCAAGGGAATGAGCAGTTCTTC.

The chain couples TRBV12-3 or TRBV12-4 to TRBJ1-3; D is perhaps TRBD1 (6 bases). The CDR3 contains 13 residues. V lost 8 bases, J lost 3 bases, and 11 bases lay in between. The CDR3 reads CASGSGVGNTIYF. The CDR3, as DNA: TGTGCCAGCGGATCAGGGGTTGGAAACACCATATATTTT.

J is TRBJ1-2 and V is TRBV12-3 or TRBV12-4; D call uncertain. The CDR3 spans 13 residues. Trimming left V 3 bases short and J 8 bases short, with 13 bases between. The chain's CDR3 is CASSFSVTPGYTF. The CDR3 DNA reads TGTGCCAGCAGTTTTAGCGTTACCCCCGGCTACACCTTC.

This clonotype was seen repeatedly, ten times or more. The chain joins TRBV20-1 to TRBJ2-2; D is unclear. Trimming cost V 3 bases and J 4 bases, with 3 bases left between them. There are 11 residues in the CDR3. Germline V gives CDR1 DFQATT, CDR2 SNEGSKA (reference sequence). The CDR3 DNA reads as TGCAGTGCTAGCCGCACCGGGGAGCTGTTTTTT. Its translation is CSASRTGELFF.

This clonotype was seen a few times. CDR3 in amino acids: CASSPGGLRRYTEAFF. CDR3 coding DNA: TGTGCCAGCAGCCCCGGGGGACTCCGTCGATACACTGAAGCTTTCTTT. V and J are TRBV9 and TRBJ1-1; D perhaps matches TRBD1 (5 bases). Germline CDR1 SGDLS, CDR2 YYNGEE. The CDR3 has 16 residues. Trimming removed 4 bases at V and 3 bases at J, with 19 bases between.

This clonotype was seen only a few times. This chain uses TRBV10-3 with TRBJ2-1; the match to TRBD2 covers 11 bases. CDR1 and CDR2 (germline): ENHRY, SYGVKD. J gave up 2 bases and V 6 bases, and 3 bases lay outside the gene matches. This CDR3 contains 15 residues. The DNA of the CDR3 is TGTGCCATCAGCGTGACTAGCGGGGCCTACAATGAGCAGTTCTTC. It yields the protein CAISVTSGAYNEQFF.

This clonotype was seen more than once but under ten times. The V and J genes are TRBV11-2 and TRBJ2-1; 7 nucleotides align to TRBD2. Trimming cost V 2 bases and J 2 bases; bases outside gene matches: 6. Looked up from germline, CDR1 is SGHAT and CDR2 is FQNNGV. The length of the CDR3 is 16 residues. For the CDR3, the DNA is TGTGCCAGCAGCTTAACTTGGGGACTAACCTACAATGAGCAGTTCTTC. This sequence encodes CASSLTWGLTYNEQFF. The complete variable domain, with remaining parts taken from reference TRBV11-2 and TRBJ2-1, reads EAGVAQSPRYKIIEKRQSVAFWCNPISGHATLYWYQQILGQGPKLLIQFQNNGVVDDSQLPKDRFSAERLKGVDSTLKIQPAKLEDSAVYLCASSLTWGLTYNEQFFGPGTRLTVL.

CDR3 nucleotides: TGCAGTGCCCCACAGGGGGCCTCCACTGAAGCTTTCTTT. Residues: CSAPQGASTEAFF. The J gene is TRBJ1-1, the V gene TRBV20-1, with 9 bases aligning to TRBD1. Germline V lookup: CDR1 DFQATT, CDR2 SNEGSKA (reference sequence). There are 13 residues in the CDR3. Trimming took 6 bases from V and 4 from J; bases not matched to a gene: 6.

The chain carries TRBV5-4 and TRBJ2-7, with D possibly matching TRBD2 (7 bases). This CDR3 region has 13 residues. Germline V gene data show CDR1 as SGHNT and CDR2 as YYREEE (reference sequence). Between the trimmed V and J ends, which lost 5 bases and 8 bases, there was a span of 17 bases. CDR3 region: CASRLSGGLKQYF. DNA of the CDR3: TGTGCCAGCAGACTCTCGGGGGGCTTAAAGCAGTACTTC.

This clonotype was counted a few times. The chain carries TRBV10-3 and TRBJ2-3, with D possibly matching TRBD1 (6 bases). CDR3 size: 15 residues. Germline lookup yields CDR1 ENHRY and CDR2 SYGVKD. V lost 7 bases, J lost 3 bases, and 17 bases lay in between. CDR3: CAINRGGEPTDTQYF. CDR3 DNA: TGTGCCATCAACCGAGGGGGAGAACCGACAGATACGCAGTATTTT.

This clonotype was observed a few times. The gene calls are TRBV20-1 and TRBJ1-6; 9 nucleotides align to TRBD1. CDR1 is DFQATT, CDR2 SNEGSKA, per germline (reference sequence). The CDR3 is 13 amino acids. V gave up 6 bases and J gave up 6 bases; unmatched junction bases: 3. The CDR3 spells CSARQGGNSPLHF. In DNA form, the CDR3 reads TGCAGTGCAAGACAGGGGGGTAATTCACCCCTCCACTTT.

CDR3 loop: CASSVDSLSYNEQFF. The CDR3 DNA is TGTGCCAGTAGTGTGGACAGCCTCTCCTACAATGAGCAGTTCTTC. V usage is TRBV19 and J usage is TRBJ2-1, with D possibly being TRBD1 (6 bases). The V end lost 5 bases, the J end lost 0 bases, and 11 bases lay between the germline ends. The CDR3 spans 15 residues. CDR1 is LNHDA, CDR2 SQIVND, per germline (reference sequence).

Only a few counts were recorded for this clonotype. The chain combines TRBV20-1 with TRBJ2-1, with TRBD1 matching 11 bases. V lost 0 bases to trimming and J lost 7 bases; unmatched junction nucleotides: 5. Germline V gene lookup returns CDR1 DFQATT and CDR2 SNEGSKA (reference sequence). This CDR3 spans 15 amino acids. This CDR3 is CSAREGTGGSNEQFF. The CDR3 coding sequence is TGCAGTGCTAGAGAAGGGACAGGGGGGAGTAATGAGCAGTTCTTC.

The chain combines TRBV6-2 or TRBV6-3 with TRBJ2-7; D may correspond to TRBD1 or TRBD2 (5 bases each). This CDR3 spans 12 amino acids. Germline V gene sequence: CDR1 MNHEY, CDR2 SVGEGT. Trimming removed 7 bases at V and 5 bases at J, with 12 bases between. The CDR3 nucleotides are TGTGCCAGCAACCATGGGGGAAACGAGCAGTACTTC. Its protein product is CASNHGGNEQYF.

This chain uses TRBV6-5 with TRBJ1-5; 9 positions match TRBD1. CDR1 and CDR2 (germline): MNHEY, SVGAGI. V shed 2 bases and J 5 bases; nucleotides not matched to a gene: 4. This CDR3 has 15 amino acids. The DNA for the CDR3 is TGTGCCAGCAGTTACCCTACAGGGGGCCATCAGCCCCAGCATTTT. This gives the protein CASSYPTGGHQPQHF.

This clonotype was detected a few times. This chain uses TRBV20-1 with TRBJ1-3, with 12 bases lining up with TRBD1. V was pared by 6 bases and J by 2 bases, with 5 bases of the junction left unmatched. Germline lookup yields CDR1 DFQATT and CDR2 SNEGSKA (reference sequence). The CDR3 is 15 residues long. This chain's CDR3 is CSASGTGGAGNTIYF. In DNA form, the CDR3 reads TGCAGTGCATCCGGGACAGGGGGCGCTGGAAACACCATATATTTT.

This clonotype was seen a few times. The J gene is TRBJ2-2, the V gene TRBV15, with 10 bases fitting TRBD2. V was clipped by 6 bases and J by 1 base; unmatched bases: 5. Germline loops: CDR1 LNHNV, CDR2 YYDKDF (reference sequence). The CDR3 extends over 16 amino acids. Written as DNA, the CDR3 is TGTGCCACCAGAAAAACTAGCGGGGAGAACACCGGGGAGCTGTTTTTT. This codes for CATRKTSGENTGELFF.

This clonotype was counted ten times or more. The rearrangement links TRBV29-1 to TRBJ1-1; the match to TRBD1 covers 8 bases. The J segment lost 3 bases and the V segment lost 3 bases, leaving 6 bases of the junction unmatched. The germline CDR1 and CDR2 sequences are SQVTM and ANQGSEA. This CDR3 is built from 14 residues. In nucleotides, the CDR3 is TGCAGCGTTGACAGGGGGCTGTTGTACACTGAAGCTTTCTTT. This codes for CSVDRGLLYTEAFF.

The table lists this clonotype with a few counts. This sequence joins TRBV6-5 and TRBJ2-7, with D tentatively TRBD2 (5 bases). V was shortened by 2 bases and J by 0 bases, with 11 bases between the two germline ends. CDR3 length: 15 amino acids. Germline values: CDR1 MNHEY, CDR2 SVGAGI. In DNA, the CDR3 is TGTGCCAGCAGTTACCGCCTCGGACTCTCCTACGAGCAGTACTTC. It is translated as CASSYRLGLSYEQYF.

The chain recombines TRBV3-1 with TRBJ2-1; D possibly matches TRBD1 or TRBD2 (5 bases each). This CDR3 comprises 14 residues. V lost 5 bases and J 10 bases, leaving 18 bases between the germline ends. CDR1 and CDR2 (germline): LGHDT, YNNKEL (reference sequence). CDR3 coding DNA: TGTGCCAGCAGCTTCGTCTTCCCAGGGACGGAGCAGTTCTTC. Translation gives CASSFVFPGTEQFF.

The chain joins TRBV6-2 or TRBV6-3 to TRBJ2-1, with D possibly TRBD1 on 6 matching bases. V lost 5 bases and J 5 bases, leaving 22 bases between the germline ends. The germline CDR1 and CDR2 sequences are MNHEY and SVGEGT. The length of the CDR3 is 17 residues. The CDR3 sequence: CASSPFGTRLRDNEQFF. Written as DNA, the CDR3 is TGTGCCAGCAGTCCCTTTGGGACACGCTTGAGGGACAATGAGCAGTTCTTC.

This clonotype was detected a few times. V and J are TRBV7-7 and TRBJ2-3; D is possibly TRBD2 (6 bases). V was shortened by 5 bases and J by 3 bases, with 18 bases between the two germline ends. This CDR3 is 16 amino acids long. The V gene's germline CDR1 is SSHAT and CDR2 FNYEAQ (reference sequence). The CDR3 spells CASSPGVPGATDTQYF. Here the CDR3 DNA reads TGTGCCAGCAGCCCCGGGGTTCCGGGAGCAACAGATACGCAGTATTTT.

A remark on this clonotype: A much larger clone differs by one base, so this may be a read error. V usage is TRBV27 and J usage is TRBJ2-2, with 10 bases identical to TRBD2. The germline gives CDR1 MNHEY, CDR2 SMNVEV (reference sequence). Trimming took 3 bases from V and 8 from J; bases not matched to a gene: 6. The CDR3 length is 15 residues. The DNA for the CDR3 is TGTGCCAGCAGTTTGGCTAGCGGGAGATGGGGGGAGCTGTTTTTT. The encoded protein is CASSLASGRWGELFF.

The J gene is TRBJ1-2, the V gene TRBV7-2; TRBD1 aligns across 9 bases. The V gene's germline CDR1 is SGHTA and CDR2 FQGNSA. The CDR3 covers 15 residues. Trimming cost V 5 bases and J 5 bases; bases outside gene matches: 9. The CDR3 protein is CASSMDRGILYGYTF. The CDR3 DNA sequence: TGTGCCAGCAGCATGGACAGGGGAATACTTTATGGCTACACCTTC.

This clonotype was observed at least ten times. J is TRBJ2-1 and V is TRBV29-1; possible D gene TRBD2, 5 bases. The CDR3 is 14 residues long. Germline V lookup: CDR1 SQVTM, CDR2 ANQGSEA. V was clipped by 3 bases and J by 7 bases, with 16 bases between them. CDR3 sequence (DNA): TGCAGCGTTGATTCCCGGACTGTGTCAAATGAGCAGTTCTTC. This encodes CSVDSRTVSNEQFF.

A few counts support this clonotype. CDR3 loop: CASSDRTALDTQYF. The DNA of the CDR3 is TGTGCCAGCAGTGACCGGACAGCTTTGGATACGCAGTATTTT. The chain uses TRBV6-1 and TRBJ2-3; TRBD1 is a possible D gene (6 bases). V lost 3 bases and J lost 6, with 13 bases in between. The CDR3 length is 14 residues. Germline lookup yields CDR1 MNHNS and CDR2 SASEGT.

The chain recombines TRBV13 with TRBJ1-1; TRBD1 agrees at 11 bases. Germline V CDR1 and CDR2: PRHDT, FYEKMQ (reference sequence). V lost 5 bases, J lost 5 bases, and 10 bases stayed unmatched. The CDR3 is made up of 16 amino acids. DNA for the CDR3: TGTGCCAGCAGCCCAGGACAGGGGGCGGCGTATACTGAAGCTTTCTTT. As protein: CASSPGQGAAYTEAFF. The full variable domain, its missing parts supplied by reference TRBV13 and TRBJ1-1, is AAGVIQSPRHLIKEKRETATLKCYPIPRHDTVYWYQQGPGQDPQFLISFYEKMQSDKGSIPDRFSAQQFSDYHSELNMSSLELGDSALYFCASSPGQGAAYTEAFFGQGTRLTVV.

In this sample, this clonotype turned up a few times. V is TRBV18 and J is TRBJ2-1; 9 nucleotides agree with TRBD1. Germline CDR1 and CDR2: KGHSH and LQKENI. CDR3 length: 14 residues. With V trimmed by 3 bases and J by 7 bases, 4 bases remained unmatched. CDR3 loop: CASSPIDRGNEQFF. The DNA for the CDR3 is TGTGCCAGCTCACCTATCGACAGGGGGAATGAGCAGTTCTTC.

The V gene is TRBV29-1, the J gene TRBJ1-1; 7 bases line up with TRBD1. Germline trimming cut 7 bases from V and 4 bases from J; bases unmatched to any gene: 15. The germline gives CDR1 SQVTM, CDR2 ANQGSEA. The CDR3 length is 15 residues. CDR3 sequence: CSAVGTEASGTEAFF. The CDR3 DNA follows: TGCAGCGCCGTCGGGACAGAGGCGAGTGGCACTGAAGCTTTCTTT.